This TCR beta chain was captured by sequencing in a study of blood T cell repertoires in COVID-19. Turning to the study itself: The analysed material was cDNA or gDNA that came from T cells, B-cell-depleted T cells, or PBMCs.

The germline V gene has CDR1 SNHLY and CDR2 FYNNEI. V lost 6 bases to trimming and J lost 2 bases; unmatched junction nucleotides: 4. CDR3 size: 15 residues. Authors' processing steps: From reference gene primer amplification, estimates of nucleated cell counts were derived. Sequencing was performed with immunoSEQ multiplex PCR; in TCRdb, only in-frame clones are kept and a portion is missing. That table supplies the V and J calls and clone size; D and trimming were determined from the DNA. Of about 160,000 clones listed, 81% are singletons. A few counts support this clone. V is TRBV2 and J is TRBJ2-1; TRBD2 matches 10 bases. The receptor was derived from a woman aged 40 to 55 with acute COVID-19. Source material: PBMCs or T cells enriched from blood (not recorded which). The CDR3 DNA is TGTGCCAGCAGCGCAGGACTAGCGGCCTACAATGAGCAGTTCTTC. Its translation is CASSAGLAAYNEQFF.